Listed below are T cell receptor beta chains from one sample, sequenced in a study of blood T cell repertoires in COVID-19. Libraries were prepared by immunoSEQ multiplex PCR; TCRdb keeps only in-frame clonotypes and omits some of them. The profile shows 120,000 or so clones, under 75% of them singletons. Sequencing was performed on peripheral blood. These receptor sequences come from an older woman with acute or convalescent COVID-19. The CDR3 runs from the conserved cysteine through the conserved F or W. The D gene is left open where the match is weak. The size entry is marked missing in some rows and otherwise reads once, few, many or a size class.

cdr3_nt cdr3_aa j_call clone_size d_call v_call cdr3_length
TGTGCCAGCAGTTTACAGGGGGCCTACGAGCAGTACTTC CASSLQGAYEQYF TRBJ2-7 . TRBD1 TRBV12-3/TRBV12-4 13
TGTGCCAGCAGCTTAGCTCGTACTAGCGGCTACGAGCAGTACTTC CASSLARTSGYEQYF TRBJ2-7 . TRBD2 TRBV7-2 15
TGTGCCAGCAGTGATCCAGGGCAAATCATCCGGGAGCTGTTTTTT CASSDPGQIIRELFF TRBJ2-2 . . TRBV6-1 15
TGCAGCGTTGCAGTCAACACTTGGGGCACTGGAAACACCATATATTTT CSVAVNTWGTGNTIYF TRBJ1-3 . . TRBV29-1 16
TGCGCCAGCAACTCGGGACAGTGGAATTCACCCCTCCACTTT CASNSGQWNSPLHF TRBJ1-6 few TRBD1 TRBV5-1 14
TGCGCCAGCAGTGATTCAGGGCTTCCTCAGCCCCAGCATTTT CASSDSGLPQPQHF TRBJ1-5 . . TRBV10-2 14
TGTGCCAGCAGCTCCCTTCGCGGTGAGCAGTTCTTC CASSSLRGEQFF TRBJ2-1 . . TRBV7-2 12
TGTGCCAGCAGCCTCTTTTCCCAAGCACCGGGACAGAGCGCTTTT CASSLFSQAPGQSAF TRBJ1-1 . TRBD1 TRBV7-2 15
TGTGCCAGTTCCACAGGGATATACTCTGGAAACACCATATATTTT CASSTGIYSGNTIYF TRBJ1-3 . . TRBV19 15
TGCGCCAGCAGCTCGACAGGGGAATCGTTTGACTATGGCTACACCTTC CASSSTGESFDYGYTF TRBJ1-2 . TRBD1 TRBV5-1 16
TGTGCCAGCAGACGCTTACCCGAGCGGGGGTGGGACAATGAGCAGTTCTTC CASRRLPERGWDNEQFF TRBJ2-1 few TRBD2 TRBV13 17
TGTGCCACCAGTGATTGGGCAAGTAGCACAGATACGCAGTATTTT CATSDWASSTDTQYF TRBJ2-3 once . TRBV24-1 15
TGTGCCAGCAGTCGGGAGGGGGGGTCCCTTGGCGGGGAGCTGTTTTTT CASSREGGSLGGELFF TRBJ2-2 few TRBD2 TRBV6-2/TRBV6-3 16
TGTGCCAGCAGCTTAACCCCAGGGGTGGATCAGCCCCAGCATTTT CASSLTPGVDQPQHF TRBJ1-5 . . TRBV7-3 15
TGTGCCAGCAGCGGAGCCAGGGTGGCGACATTCGCTGAAGCTTTCTTT CASSGARVATFAEAFF TRBJ1-1 few . TRBV7-8 16
TGCGCCAGCAGCTTTGGGGGCGAGTCAGATACGCAGTATTTT CASSFGGESDTQYF TRBJ2-3 . . TRBV5-1 14
TGTGCCTGGAGGGGACAGGGTCGGGATGGCTACACCTTC CAWRGQGRDGYTF TRBJ1-2 . TRBD1 TRBV30 13
TGTGCCAGCAGTTACGTTGGGGGGGGGAGCACTGAAGCTTTCTTT CASSYVGGGSTEAFF TRBJ1-1 . . TRBV6-5 15
TGCGCCAGCAGCGCGGGACAGGGCGGCGAAGCTTTCTTT CASSAGQGGEAFF TRBJ1-1 once TRBD1 TRBV5-1 13
TGCAGTGCATCCGGACAGCAGCCCCAGCATTTT CSASGQQPQHF TRBJ1-5 . . TRBV20-1 11
TGTGCCACCAGCAGGGGTACTGAAGCTTTCTTT CATSRGTEAFF TRBJ1-1 . . TRBV24-1 11
TGTGCCAGCAGTTCGCGGGGATCAAAAAAACTGTTTTTT CASSSRGSKKLFF TRBJ1-4 . . TRBV2 13
TGTGCCAGCTCACCTTTGGCAAGAGCGGATGGAAACACCATATATTTT CASSPLARADGNTIYF TRBJ1-3 few . TRBV18 16
TGCGCCAGCAGCCAAGATCCAGGGTTTAAAGCTGGCTACACCTTC CASSQDPGFKAGYTF TRBJ1-2 . . TRBV4-3 15
TGTGCCACCAGTGATTTGACTAATGGAAAACTGTTTTTT CATSDLTNGKLFF TRBJ1-4 . . TRBV24-1 13
TGTGCCAGCAGCTCTCCAGGACAGACAGATACGCAGTATTTT CASSSPGQTDTQYF TRBJ2-3 . . TRBV4-2 14
TGTGCCAGCAGTTACGGCTGGGAGGGGACTGAAGCTTTCTTT CASSYGWEGTEAFF TRBJ1-1 . . TRBV6-5 14
TGCAGCGTGGAACCGGGGGATACGCAGTATTTT CSVEPGDTQYF TRBJ2-3 . . TRBV29-1 11
TGTGCCAGCAGCGTAGCTAGCGGGGGGAGCCACGAGCAGTACTTC CASSVASGGSHEQYF TRBJ2-7 . TRBD2 TRBV9 15
TGTGCCAGCAGTTTACCCGACACGGGGAGAGGACCTGAAGCTTTCTTT CASSLPDTGRGPEAFF TRBJ1-1 . . TRBV28 16
TGCAGCGTTGGGCGACAGGGGAATGAGCAGTTCTTC CSVGRQGNEQFF TRBJ2-1 . TRBD1 TRBV29-1 12
TGTGCCAGCAGTGAAGTTGACCGGACAGGGAGCACTGAAGCTTTCTTT CASSEVDRTGSTEAFF TRBJ1-1 . TRBD1 TRBV25-1 16
TGTGCCAGCCAAGCGGGACTAGCGTGGAATGAGCAGTTCTTC CASQAGLAWNEQFF TRBJ2-1 . TRBD2 TRBV2 14
TGTGCCATCAGGGCTAGCGGGGGGGCCTACAATGAGCAGTTCTTC CAIRASGGAYNEQFF TRBJ2-1 few TRBD2 TRBV10-3 15
TGCGCCAGCAGCCCTCCCGGACAGTCATCTGGAAACACCATATATTTT CASSPPGQSSGNTIYF TRBJ1-3 once . TRBV5-1 16
TGCGCCAGCAGCTCCAACAGGGGGAAAAACACTGAAGCTTTCTTT CASSSNRGKNTEAFF TRBJ1-1 few TRBD1 TRBV5-1 15
TGTGCCAGCAGCCATGGGCTCGACGAGCAGTACTTC CASSHGLDEQYF TRBJ2-7 . . TRBV3-1/TRBV3-2 12
TGTGCCTGGACGAGCGGGAATAATGAAAAACTGTTTTTT CAWTSGNNEKLFF TRBJ1-4 . . TRBV30 13
TGTGCCAGCAGTACCGGGACAACTTATACATACAATGAGCAGTTCTTC CASSTGTTYTYNEQFF TRBJ2-1 . . TRBV6-6 16
TGTGCCAGACAGAAGGAACACGGCTACACCTTC CARQKEHGYTF TRBJ1-2 few . TRBV30 11
TGTGCCAGGTACAGAGAATATGGCTACACCTTC CARYREYGYTF TRBJ1-2 . . TRBV6-4 11
TGTGCCAGCAGCCCCGTAGGGCAGAGGGGGGAAGCTTTCTTT CASSPVGQRGEAFF TRBJ1-1 . . TRBV3-1/TRBV3-2 14
TGTGCCAGCAGTCCCCGGCGAGGAGAGACCCAGTACTTC CASSPRRGETQYF TRBJ2-5 . . TRBV6-5 13
TGTGCCAGCAGCCGCCTAGGGACAGGGGTTAATCAGCCCCAGCATTTT CASSRLGTGVNQPQHF TRBJ1-5 . TRBD1 TRBV3-1/TRBV3-2 16
TGTGCCAGCAGCACGCGGACAGGCAAGGTCGGCGGCTACACCTTC CASSTRTGKVGGYTF TRBJ1-2 . TRBD1 TRBV7-9 15
TGTGCCTGGAGTGTAGGGACCGGGGGGCTTGGCACAGATACGCAGTATTTT CAWSVGTGGLGTDTQYF TRBJ2-3 once . TRBV30 17
TGCGCCAGCATCGACAGTGGTGGGGCCAACGTCCTGACTTTC CASIDSGGANVLTF TRBJ2-6 . . TRBV5-1 14
TGTGCCACCCCCGTGGGGCCGACCGGGGAGCTGTTTTTT CATPVGPTGELFF TRBJ2-2 . . TRBV15 13
TGCGCCAGCAGCTTTGGAACAGGGGCAACTAATGAAAAACTGTTTTTT CASSFGTGATNEKLFF TRBJ1-4 . TRBD1 TRBV5-1 16